This TCR beta chain is drawn from a study of shared clonotypes between healthy human individuals. Study at large: Three plates each covered CD4 naive and memory; CD8 naive two, CD8 memory one.

The protocol was immunoSEQ multiplex PCR, while the TCRdb copy is restricted to in-frame clones and leaves out a portion. The sample comprises a few million clones, around nine tenths of which are singletons, and over 0.12% rests with the top ten. With 8 bases clipped from V and 0 bases from J, the junction kept 5 bases outside the gene matches. CDR1 is SGDLS and CDR2 is YYNGEE in the germline V gene. The CDR3 loop spans 14 amino acids. The sequence was collected from a man in his late teens or twenties in good health. The J gene is TRBJ2-3, the V gene TRBV9; 8 positions agree with TRBD2. Input material: naive CD4+ T cells sorted from blood. Stated subset: CD45RA+ positively selected. The DNA of the CDR3 is TGTGCCAGTAACACGGGAGGGAGCACAGATACGCAGTATTTT. Translating gives CASNTGGSTDTQYF.